The 12 T cell receptor beta chains listed next were all sequenced from one sample in a study of T-cell reconstitution after alpha-beta-depleted transplantation in children. TCRbeta library preparation incorporated unique molecular identifiers. TCRdb re-derived calls from the PCR reads in MiXCR, one entry per CDR3 protein. Here the sample spans 60,000 to 80,000 distinct CDR3 sequences, about 7% being singletons. This specimen consisted of PBMCs from the stem cell graft donor, obtained from the stem cell graft. These receptors originate from a human donor who donated a stem cell graft to a child with acute lymphoblastic leukemia.

This clonotype was seen at least ten times. The chain combines TRBV12-3 or TRBV12-4 with TRBJ1-5, with D perhaps matching TRBD1 (5 bases). There are 18 residues in the CDR3. V lost 3 bases and J lost 3, with 21 bases in between. CDR3: CASSLVLGGKAVNQPQHF. The CDR3 DNA reads as TGTGCCAGCAGTTTGGTTCTGGGGGGGAAAGCGGTCAATCAGCCCCAGCATTTT.

This clonotype was counted at least ten times. V gene TRBV5-5 combines with J gene TRBJ1-5; D not certain. This CDR3 region has 16 residues. V lost 4 bases to trimming and J lost 6 bases, with 20 bases between them. Germline CDR1 and CDR2: SGHKS and YYEKEE (reference sequence). Written as DNA, the CDR3 is TGTGCCAGCAGCGATGGGGTTCATCAGTTCGGTCAGCCCCAGCATTTT. Its translation is CASSDGVHQFGQPQHF.

This clonotype showed up many times. The V and J genes are TRBV20-1 and TRBJ1-4; D remains unclear. V dropped 4 bases and J dropped 4 bases, with 7 bases sitting between them. CDR3 length: 12 residues. CDR1 DFQATT and CDR2 SNEGSKA come from the germline V gene (reference sequence). The CDR3 is CSAKLGNEKLFF. In DNA form, the CDR3 reads TGCAGTGCTAAGTTGGGTAATGAAAAACTGTTTTTT.

Ten or more counts support this clonotype. The chain uses TRBV7-2 and TRBJ2-7; D possibly corresponds to TRBD1 (6 bases). There are 16 residues in the CDR3. Germline-derived CDR1 and CDR2 are SGHTA and FQGNSA. V lost 5 bases, J lost 0 bases, and 17 bases lay in between. CDR3 DNA: TGTGCCAGCAGCACCCCCCGACAGGACAGCTCCTACGAGCAGTACTTC. Its translation is CASSTPRQDSSYEQYF.

This clonotype was observed many times. This sequence joins TRBV28 and TRBJ1-5; D is unresolved. Germline lookup yields CDR1 MDHEN and CDR2 SYDVKM. The germline V and J ends were trimmed by 6 bases and 2 bases, with 5 bases remaining between them. The CDR3 is made up of 12 amino acids. The CDR3 DNA is TGTGCCAGCAGCCAGGGCAATCAGCCCCAGCATTTT. This gives the protein CASSQGNQPQHF.

This clonotype was recorded at least ten times. The CDR3 region is CASSSREGPYNEQFF. CDR3 nucleotides: TGTGCCAGCAGCTCGCGGGAGGGCCCGTACAATGAGCAGTTCTTC. V and J are TRBV11-3 and TRBJ2-1; 9 bases fit TRBD2. CDR1 SGHNT and CDR2 YENEEA come from the germline V gene. With 4 bases clipped from V and 4 bases from J, the junction kept 5 bases outside the gene matches. This CDR3 has 15 amino acids.

This clonotype was observed many times. The chain uses TRBV12-3 or TRBV12-4 and TRBJ2-3; TRBD1 agrees at 8 bases. Germline trimming cut 6 bases from V and 2 bases from J; bases unmatched to any gene: 7. The CDR3 extends over 15 amino acids. CDR3 residues: CASSPRQGSTDTQYF. CDR3 bases: TGTGCCAGCAGCCCCAGACAGGGGTCCACAGATACGCAGTATTTT.

The sample holds a few counts of this clonotype. The V call is TRBV11-2, the J call TRBJ1-1; D not certain. Germline values: CDR1 SGHAT, CDR2 FQNNGV. Trimming removed 8 bases from V and 10 bases from J, with 17 bases in between. The CDR3 extends over 12 amino acids. CDR3 sequence: CASAYHLGVAFF. The DNA for the CDR3 is TGTGCCAGCGCCTACCACCTCGGGGTAGCTTTCTTT.

This clonotype appeared a few times. J is TRBJ1-3 and V is TRBV20-1, with 9 nucleotides matching TRBD1. There are 14 residues in the CDR3. V dropped 6 bases and J dropped 4; count of bases not matched to a gene: 7. Per germline, CDR1 DFQATT and CDR2 SNEGSKA (reference sequence). CDR3 region: CSALGQGSGNTIYF. The CDR3 DNA reads TGCAGTGCACTTGGACAGGGGTCCGGAAACACCATATATTTT.

Ten or more counts support this clonotype. The genes are TRBV4-3 and TRBJ1-5; tentatively, D is TRBD1 (6 bases). CDR3 size: 15 residues. V was clipped by 0 bases and J by 6 bases, with 12 bases between them. Germline lookup yields CDR1 LGHNA and CDR2 YSLEER. This CDR3 reads CASSQDIQGSQPQHF. CDR3 in DNA: TGCGCCAGCAGCCAAGATATTCAGGGGAGTCAGCCCCAGCATTTT.

This clonotype occurred a few times. The rearrangement links TRBV12-3 or TRBV12-4 to TRBJ2-7, with D possibly TRBD1 on 6 matching bases. The germline V and J ends were trimmed by 5 bases and 3 bases, with 14 bases remaining between them. CDR3 length: 14 residues. DNA of the CDR3: TGTGCCAGCAGTGTACACAGGGTAGACTACGAGCAGTACTTC. Translated, it gives CASSVHRVDYEQYF.

This clonotype showed up many times. This rearrangement joins TRBV25-1 to TRBJ1-2; D is undetermined. The CDR3 contains 13 residues. V was pared by 4 bases and J by 2 bases, with 8 bases between. CDR1 and CDR2 (germline): MGHDK, SYGVNS. CDR3 amino acids: CASSGAENYGYTF. For the CDR3, the DNA is TGTGCCAGCAGTGGGGCAGAAAACTATGGCTACACCTTC.